This T cell receptor beta chain was sequenced for a study of blood T cell dynamics during melanoma immunotherapy (dated by TCRdb to 2018 to 2021). Describing the broader study: The patients had metastatic melanoma and were given first-line pembrolizumab or nivolumab plus ipilimumab as standard of care in the United Kingdom. To find early correlates of response, the study profiled the peripheral T cell receptor repertoires of patients with metastatic melanoma both before and after one cycle of checkpoint inhibitor therapy. Consecutive patients formed a training cohort, and a further independent group of patients from the same centre was pooled into an external validation set.

Comment on this clone: Its antigen remains unidentified. Base qualities are not recorded, but no much larger clone differs from it by a single base.

A fixed 350 ng of DNA was loaded for every bulk PBMC sample. The immunoSEQ TCRb Assay kit was used according to manufacturer instructions to amplify TCR beta CDR3 sequences from genomic DNA. The KAPA Library Quantification Kit for Illumina platforms was used to quantify the pooled libraries by qPCR. Pooled libraries were clustered at 0.6-1.1 pM and sequenced on an Illumina NextSeq 500. The authors processed their data as follows. Analysis of the TCR data relied on immunoSEQ ANALYZER and the R LymphoSeq package. A rearrangement efficiency score was calculated as productive divided by the sum of productive and non-productive CDR3 sequences. Clonality was measured with the Gini coefficient and diversity with the Renyi index at alpha=1, compared pairwise between timepoints within each patient. Clonal relatedness, based on an edit distance of 3, and repertoire similarity, based on the Bhattacharyya coefficient, were both computed in LymphoSeq. To classify response, a linear discriminant analysis based on week-3 changes in clonality and diversity was built using the R MASS and caret packages. TCRdb stores this immuneACCESS table with in-frame sequences only. Part of the clones is absent; in the studies checked, under half of the shortfall reflects unresolved V genes, and no reason is known for the rest. From that table come the V and J calls and clone size; the DNA was used to work out D and trimming. Counted in this sample were fewer than 25,000 clones; under 90% of them appeared once. The ten top clones hold about 1.2% of the sample.

Study-wide conclusions, independent of this receptor: The relatively small sample size was recognized as a factor that could limit how well the results generalize. Unlike progressors, patients who went on to achieve disease control showed a bifurcated reorganization of the PBMC repertoire at W3, with either increased clonality or increased diversity. Whether the T cell clones driving repertoire changes were melanoma-specific or reflected general immune activation could not be determined in the study.

What the time point label conveys for this sample: pre-treatment baseline. Blood samples were collected before treatment (T0) and at week 3 (W3), after the first cycle of checkpoint blockade. Except for a couple of patients with rapid clinical progression, response was assessed 12 weeks after the first infusion by RECIST 1.1; disease control meant complete response, partial response or stable disease. Patients were not eligible if they had prior systemic cancer treatment, concomitant immunosuppressant therapy or synchronous other active malignancies. Bulk PBMC and plasma cell-free DNA were both sequenced for TCR beta so that circulating cells and T cell turnover could be tracked. PBMC were isolated from blood with Lymphoprep and SepMate tubes, followed by red cell lysis. DNA from PBMC and sorted T cell subsets was extracted with QIAamp DNA Blood Mini kits. Taken from cysteine to phenylalanine, the CDR3 has 15 residues. Only CDR3 DNA remains: 45 bases, in frame from the first base. Cut back by 7 bases and 5 bases, the V and J ends lie 18 bases apart. Sequences MNHNS (CDR1) and SASEGT (CDR2) are obtained from the germline V gene.

Material: blood, obtained from a patient treated with checkpoint blockade. In this chain, TRBV6-1 is recombined with TRBJ2-1, with TRBD2 tentatively as D gene (5 bases match). The clonotype originates from a human donor with melanoma. CDR3 protein: CASTRGIQSHNEQFF. Here is the DNA: TGTGCCAGCACTCGAGGGATCCAGTCCCACAATGAGCAGTTCTTC.